This TCR beta chain was sequenced for a study of beta chain features in type 1 diabetes. Every isolated RNA sample was fully reverse transcribed, so sequencing captured expressed TCRB transcripts. The protocol was immunoSEQ multiplex PCR, while the TCRdb copy is restricted to in-frame clones and leaves out a portion. The table lists approximately 110,000 clones, 40% of them singletons. Cells sorted by CD45RO/CCR7/CD25/CD127/CD95/CD27 comprised CD4+ naive, central memory, regulatory and stem cell-like memory cells. In the case of this clone: Its antigen is unidentified.

Overall study results and limits: Any HLA-type effect on TCRB rearrangement remained unresolved here. PCR could preferentially amplify shorter templates, alike in patients and controls.

The germline V gene has CDR1 SEHNR and CDR2 FQNEAQ (reference sequence). V gave up 6 bases and J gave up 5 bases, with 13 bases separating them. This CDR3 has 13 residues. Material for sequencing was stem cell memory CD4+ T cells from blood. This clonotype was obtained from a woman aged 18-29 years in good health. This chain links TRBV7-9 with TRBJ1-2, with D possibly being TRBD1 (6 bases). In DNA form, the CDR3 reads TGTGCCAGCAGTACAGGGCGTCGGTATGGCTACACCTTC. It codes for CASSTGRRYGYTF. The full variable domain, its missing parts supplied by reference TRBV7-9 and TRBJ1-2, is DTGVSQNPRHKITKRGQNVTFRCDPISEHNRLYWYRQTLGQGPEFLTYFQNEAQLEKSRLLSDRFSAERPKGSFSTLEIQRTEQGDSAMYLCASSTGRRYGYTFGSGTRLTVV.